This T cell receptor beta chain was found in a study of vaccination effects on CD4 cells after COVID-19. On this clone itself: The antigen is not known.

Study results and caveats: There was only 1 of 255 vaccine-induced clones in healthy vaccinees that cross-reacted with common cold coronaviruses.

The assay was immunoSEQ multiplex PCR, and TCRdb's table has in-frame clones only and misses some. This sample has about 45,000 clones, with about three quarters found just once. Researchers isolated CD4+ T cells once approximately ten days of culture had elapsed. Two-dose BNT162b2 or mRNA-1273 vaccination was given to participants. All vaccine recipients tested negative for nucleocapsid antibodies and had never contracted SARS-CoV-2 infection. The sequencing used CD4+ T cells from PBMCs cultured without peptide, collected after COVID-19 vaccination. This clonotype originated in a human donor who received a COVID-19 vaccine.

Written as DNA, the CDR3 is TGCAGCGTTGAAGGGCCAGATACGCAGTATTTT. It yields the protein CSVEGPDTQYF. The genes are TRBV29-1 and TRBJ2-3, with D hard to call. V gave up 1 base and J gave up 4 bases, with 3 bases separating them. The germline V gene has CDR1 SQVTM and CDR2 ANQGSEA. CDR3 length equals 11 residues.